Listed below are T cell receptor beta chains from one sample, sequenced in a study of blood T cell repertoires in COVID-19. Using immunoSEQ multiplex PCR, the repertoire was profiled, and TCRdb retains in-frame clones only, with some absent. The table lists some 57,000 clones, 70% to 85% of them singletons. Sequencing was carried out using peripheral blood. The receptors derive from a man at least 80 years old with COVID-19, enrolled during active disease. Both conserved end residues are part of each CDR3. Each record gives: clone size, D gene, J gene, V gene, CDR3 DNA, CDR3 protein. A D gene is named only where the DNA matches it firmly. Expanded clones get a size class; other rows say once, few or many, or leave the size out.

abundance: -; d_gene: TRBD1; j_gene: TRBJ1-4; v_gene: TRBV28; CDR3nt: TGTGCCAGCAGTCCGGCCGGGACAGAGAGGGAAAAACTGTTTTTT; CDR3aa: CASSPAGTEREKLFF
abundance: -; d_gene: -; j_gene: TRBJ1-2; v_gene: TRBV25-1; CDR3nt: TGTGCCAGCAGTGAGGCAGGGTCTAACTATGGCTACACCTTC; CDR3aa: CASSEAGSNYGYTF
abundance: few; d_gene: TRBD1; j_gene: TRBJ1-5; v_gene: TRBV6-5; CDR3nt: TGTGCCAGCAGTTACTCGTCTCAGGGGGATCAGCCCCAGCATTTT; CDR3aa: CASSYSSQGDQPQHF
abundance: -; d_gene: -; j_gene: TRBJ1-4; v_gene: TRBV5-4; CDR3nt: TGTGCCAGCAGCTCGGGGGGGGTCCGATCTAATGAAAAACTGTTTTTT; CDR3aa: CASSSGGVRSNEKLFF
abundance: -; d_gene: -; j_gene: TRBJ2-5; v_gene: TRBV5-1; CDR3nt: TGCGCCAGCAGCTTGGGCACCGGAGAGACCCAGTACTTC; CDR3aa: CASSLGTGETQYF
abundance: -; d_gene: -; j_gene: TRBJ1-4; v_gene: TRBV21-1; CDR3nt: TGTGCCAGCAGCACCCTATCCCCGGGACATAATGAAAAACTGTTTTTT; CDR3aa: CASSTLSPGHNEKLFF
abundance: -; d_gene: TRBD1; j_gene: TRBJ1-6; v_gene: TRBV27; CDR3nt: TGTGCCAGCAGTTTACGGCCCCCGTCTGGGACAGGGTCTTCACCCCTCCACTTT; CDR3aa: CASSLRPPSGTGSSPLHF
abundance: once; d_gene: -; j_gene: TRBJ2-3; v_gene: TRBV5-1; CDR3nt: TGCGCCAGCAGTCCCTTTGTCGGGGGAATCACAGATACGCAGTATTTT; CDR3aa: CASSPFVGGITDTQYF
abundance: -; d_gene: TRBD2; j_gene: TRBJ2-5; v_gene: TRBV10-1; CDR3nt: TGCGCCAGCACGGTCCCTCTAGCGGGGCTCCAAGAGACCCAGTACTTC; CDR3aa: CASTVPLAGLQETQYF
abundance: -; d_gene: TRBD1; j_gene: TRBJ2-1; v_gene: TRBV5-1; CDR3nt: TGCGCCAGCAGCTCCAGGGGACAGGGGGTCCCGAGCTCCTACAATGAGCAGTTCTTC; CDR3aa: CASSSRGQGVPSSYNEQFF
abundance: -; d_gene: -; j_gene: TRBJ1-1; v_gene: TRBV29-1; CDR3nt: TGCAGCGTCTCGAGCAGGCCTGAAGCTTTCTTT; CDR3aa: CSVSSRPEAFF
abundance: -; d_gene: TRBD1; j_gene: TRBJ2-1; v_gene: TRBV19; CDR3nt: TGTGCCAGTAGTAGACCGGGACAGGCCAAGAGAACTTCCTACAATGAGCAGTTCTTC; CDR3aa: CASSRPGQAKRTSYNEQFF
abundance: few; d_gene: TRBD2; j_gene: TRBJ2-2; v_gene: TRBV27; CDR3nt: TGTGCCAGCAGTTCGTCACTAGCGGGAATCACCGGGGAGCTGTTTTTT; CDR3aa: CASSSSLAGITGELFF
abundance: -; d_gene: TRBD2; j_gene: TRBJ2-1; v_gene: TRBV5-1; CDR3nt: TGCGCCAGCAGTCGGACTAGCGGGGCCAACAATGAGCAGTTCTTC; CDR3aa: CASSRTSGANNEQFF
abundance: -; d_gene: -; j_gene: TRBJ1-1; v_gene: TRBV7-8; CDR3nt: TGTGCCAGCAGCTTAGCCATACAGGGTGAAGCTTTCTTT; CDR3aa: CASSLAIQGEAFF
abundance: -; d_gene: -; j_gene: TRBJ2-7; v_gene: TRBV7-2; CDR3nt: TGTGCCAGCAGCTTAGGCAGGGTCTACGAGCAGTACTTC; CDR3aa: CASSLGRVYEQYF
abundance: -; d_gene: -; j_gene: TRBJ1-5; v_gene: TRBV5-1; CDR3nt: TGCGCCAGCAGCCATGAGCAGGGGCAGCCCCAGCATTTT; CDR3aa: CASSHEQGQPQHF
abundance: -; d_gene: TRBD2; j_gene: TRBJ2-5; v_gene: TRBV6-2/TRBV6-3; CDR3nt: TGTGCCAGCAGTTACAGCGGGGGTACACGCGGGACCCAGTACTTC; CDR3aa: CASSYSGGTRGTQYF
abundance: -; d_gene: TRBD2; j_gene: TRBJ2-1; v_gene: TRBV19; CDR3nt: TGTGCCAGTAGTATGGGACTAGCGGGAGACACCTACAATGAGCAGTTCTTC; CDR3aa: CASSMGLAGDTYNEQFF
abundance: -; d_gene: -; j_gene: TRBJ2-3; v_gene: TRBV5-4; CDR3nt: TGTGCCAGCAGCTTTAGCGGCACAGATACGCAGTATTTT; CDR3aa: CASSFSGTDTQYF
abundance: -; d_gene: TRBD1; j_gene: TRBJ1-1; v_gene: TRBV5-6; CDR3nt: TGTGCCAGCAGCCGGACAGGCTACACTGAAGCTTTCTTT; CDR3aa: CASSRTGYTEAFF
abundance: -; d_gene: -; j_gene: TRBJ1-5; v_gene: TRBV12-5; CDR3nt: TGTGCTAGTGGTTTGGGACAGGGCAATCAGCCCCAGCATTTT; CDR3aa: CASGLGQGNQPQHF
abundance: -; d_gene: TRBD1; j_gene: TRBJ1-2; v_gene: TRBV6-5; CDR3nt: TGTGCCAGCAGCAGACAGGGGGGAGGCTATGGCTACACCTTC; CDR3aa: CASSRQGGGYGYTF
abundance: -; d_gene: -; j_gene: TRBJ1-4; v_gene: TRBV12-3/TRBV12-4; CDR3nt: TGTGCCAGCAGGGCCTTCATTAATGAAAAACTGTTTTTT; CDR3aa: CASRAFINEKLFF
abundance: -; d_gene: TRBD2; j_gene: TRBJ2-1; v_gene: TRBV15; CDR3nt: TGTGCCACCAGCAGTGGACTAGCGGGAGGGGTTTACAATGAGCAGTTCTTC; CDR3aa: CATSSGLAGGVYNEQFF
abundance: -; d_gene: TRBD1; j_gene: TRBJ1-1; v_gene: TRBV3-1/TRBV3-2; CDR3nt: TGTGCCAGCAGACCCCGGACAGGTGGGAACACTGAAGCTTTCTTT; CDR3aa: CASRPRTGGNTEAFF
abundance: -; d_gene: TRBD2; j_gene: TRBJ2-5; v_gene: TRBV24-1; CDR3nt: TGTGCCACCAGTGATTTCAGGACTAGCGGGAGGCAAGAGACCCAGTACTTC; CDR3aa: CATSDFRTSGRQETQYF
abundance: -; d_gene: TRBD1; j_gene: TRBJ1-5; v_gene: TRBV7-9; CDR3nt: TGTGCCAGCAGCCCTTATTCCGGGACAGCCAGCAATCAGCCCCAGCATTTT; CDR3aa: CASSPYSGTASNQPQHF
abundance: -; d_gene: -; j_gene: TRBJ2-3; v_gene: TRBV10-3; CDR3nt: TGTGCCATCAGTGAGTCAGTGGCTCTCGGGGGCACAGATACGCAGTATTTT; CDR3aa: CAISESVALGGTDTQYF
abundance: -; d_gene: -; j_gene: TRBJ2-7; v_gene: TRBV7-9; CDR3nt: TGTGCCAGCAGCTTTCAGGGCTCCTACGAGCAGTACTTC; CDR3aa: CASSFQGSYEQYF
abundance: -; d_gene: TRBD2; j_gene: TRBJ2-3; v_gene: TRBV27; CDR3nt: TGTGCCAGCAGTCTAGCGGGAGGGGCCAGAGATACGCAGTATTTT; CDR3aa: CASSLAGGARDTQYF
abundance: -; d_gene: TRBD2; j_gene: TRBJ2-5; v_gene: TRBV5-6; CDR3nt: TGTGCCAGCAGCATAACGGGACTAGAGGGTCAAGAGACCCAGTACTTC; CDR3aa: CASSITGLEGQETQYF
abundance: -; d_gene: -; j_gene: TRBJ2-2; v_gene: TRBV9; CDR3nt: TGTGCCAGCAGCCTATCCGTGGGGGTCGGGAGAGCAAACACCGGGGAGCTGTTTTTT; CDR3aa: CASSLSVGVGRANTGELFF
abundance: -; d_gene: TRBD1; j_gene: TRBJ2-5; v_gene: TRBV9; CDR3nt: TGTGCCAGCAGCGTAGGGGACAGTCAACTTAAAGAGACCCAGTACTTC; CDR3aa: CASSVGDSQLKETQYF
abundance: -; d_gene: -; j_gene: TRBJ2-7; v_gene: TRBV7-2; CDR3nt: TGTGCCAGCAGCTTAGCGGGGGGGCCGTACGAGCAGTACTTC; CDR3aa: CASSLAGGPYEQYF
abundance: -; d_gene: TRBD1; j_gene: TRBJ1-2; v_gene: TRBV19; CDR3nt: TGTGCCAGTAGCCCACAGGGGGCGGGTGGCTACACCTTC; CDR3aa: CASSPQGAGGYTF
abundance: -; d_gene: -; j_gene: TRBJ1-3; v_gene: TRBV19; CDR3nt: TGTGCCAGCACAGGGAAAGCGGCGGGGGGCACCATATATTTT; CDR3aa: CASTGKAAGGTIYF
abundance: -; d_gene: TRBD1; j_gene: TRBJ2-1; v_gene: TRBV6-2/TRBV6-3; CDR3nt: TGTGCCAGCAGTTATGGGCGTGGGACAGGGAACAATGAGCAGTTCTTC; CDR3aa: CASSYGRGTGNNEQFF
abundance: -; d_gene: TRBD2; j_gene: TRBJ2-1; v_gene: TRBV7-2; CDR3nt: TGTGCCAGCAGCTTCTCGGGACTAGCGGACAATGAGCAGTTCTTC; CDR3aa: CASSFSGLADNEQFF
abundance: -; d_gene: -; j_gene: TRBJ2-2; v_gene: TRBV25-1; CDR3nt: TGTGCCAGCAGTGAATCAGGAGGGGCGAACACCGGGGAGCTGTTTTTT; CDR3aa: CASSESGGANTGELFF
abundance: -; d_gene: TRBD2; j_gene: TRBJ2-5; v_gene: TRBV24-1; CDR3nt: TGTGCCACCAGTGATCCGGGACTAGCGGGGTACCAAGAGACCCAGTACTTC; CDR3aa: CATSDPGLAGYQETQYF
abundance: -; d_gene: TRBD2; j_gene: TRBJ2-5; v_gene: TRBV11-2; CDR3nt: TGTGCCAGTACCCCTAGCGGGGCCTTGGGGACCCAGTACTTC; CDR3aa: CASTPSGALGTQYF
abundance: -; d_gene: TRBD1; j_gene: TRBJ2-7; v_gene: TRBV30; CDR3nt: TGTGCCTGGAGCCTTTGGGACAGGGGGGGATCCTACGAGCAGTACTTC; CDR3aa: CAWSLWDRGGSYEQYF
abundance: -; d_gene: -; j_gene: TRBJ1-1; v_gene: TRBV6-2/TRBV6-3; CDR3nt: TGTGCCAGCAGTTACCAAGCAGGGGTGGCTGAAGCTTTCTTT; CDR3aa: CASSYQAGVAEAFF
abundance: -; d_gene: TRBD1; j_gene: TRBJ1-6; v_gene: TRBV6-6; CDR3nt: TGTGCCAGCAGTTACTCGACAGGGTCTAATTCACCCCTCCACTTT; CDR3aa: CASSYSTGSNSPLHF